This T cell receptor beta chain is drawn from a study of sequential checkpoint blockade in melanoma. Study-wide background: TCRβ was sequenced from DNA of about a hundred pretreatment tumors.

Indicated treatment: randomized to nivolumab then ipilimumab (arm A) or the reverse (arm B). Clones were read by immunoSEQ multiplex PCR, and TCRdb kept only the in-frame ones, dropping some. The sample holds thousands of clones, more than 20% seen once. CDR3 length equals 14 residues. V gave up 9 bases and J gave up 6 bases; unmatched junction bases: 14. From germline, CDR1 is MNHGY and CDR2 SAAAGT. This clone has only a few counts. The input for sequencing was tumor tissue (inferred from file names), taken from a patient given nivolumab and ipilimumab in sequence. V gene TRBV6-8 combines with J gene TRBJ2-7; 7 bases map to TRBD1. The clonotype was recovered from a human donor with melanoma. This chain's CDR3 is CASRGRPTGREQYF. The DNA for the CDR3 is TGTGCCAGTCGTGGGAGACCGACAGGGCGCGAGCAGTACTTC.